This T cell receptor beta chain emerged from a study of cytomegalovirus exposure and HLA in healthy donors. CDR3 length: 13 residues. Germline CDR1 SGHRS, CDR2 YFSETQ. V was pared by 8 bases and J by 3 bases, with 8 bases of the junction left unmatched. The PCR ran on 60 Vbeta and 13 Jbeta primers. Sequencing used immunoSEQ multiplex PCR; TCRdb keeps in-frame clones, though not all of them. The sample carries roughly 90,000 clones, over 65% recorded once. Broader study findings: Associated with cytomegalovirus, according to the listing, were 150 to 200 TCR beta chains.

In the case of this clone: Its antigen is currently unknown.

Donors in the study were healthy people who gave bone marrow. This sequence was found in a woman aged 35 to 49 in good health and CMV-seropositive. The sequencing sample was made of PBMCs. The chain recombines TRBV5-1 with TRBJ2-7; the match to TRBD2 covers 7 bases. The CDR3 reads CASSGLGNYEQYF. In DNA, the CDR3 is TGCGCCAGTTCTGGACTAGGGAACTACGAGCAGTACTTC.